The 31 T cell receptor beta chains reported below all come from one sample, sequenced in a study of glioma-infiltrating T cells. Using RNA template, CDR3s of TCR alpha and beta were amplified with iRepertoire arm-PCR. MiXCR was run by TCRdb on the multiplex PCR reads, yielding one entry per CDR3 protein. The sample has about 89,000 distinct CDR3 sequences, about a quarter seen once; the top ten hold roughly 6.7%. The sample comprised glioma tissue, nonneoplastic brain tissue, or PBMCs (not recorded which). These receptors were collected from a human donor with low-grade glioma or glioblastoma, undergoing nonglioma brain surgery, or in good health (not recorded which).

This clonotype was seen many times. The chain has TRBV4-1 and TRBJ2-3; TRBD1 matches 9 bases. Trimming cost V 2 bases and J 5 bases; bases outside gene matches: 5. The CDR3 runs 15 residues. From germline, CDR1 is MGHRA and CDR2 YSYEKL. CDR3 protein: CASSQIQGAGDTQYF. The CDR3 nucleotides read TGCGCCAGCAGCCAAATACAGGGGGCTGGAGATACGCAGTATTTT.

There are many counts of this clonotype. This chain connects TRBV6-5 to TRBJ2-3; TRBD2 aligns across 7 bases. The CDR3 extends over 15 amino acids. CDR1 and CDR2 from the germline V gene are MNHEY and SVGAGI. The junction had 5 bases not matched to a gene; V was cut back by 0 bases and J by 5 bases. For the CDR3, the DNA is TGTGCCAGCAGTTACTCTGCGGGAGTACAAGATACGCAGTATTTT. It translates to CASSYSAGVQDTQYF.

In this sample, this clonotype turned up many times. V usage is TRBV2 and J usage is TRBJ1-1; D might be TRBD1 (6 bases). The CDR3 length is 15 residues. The V gene's germline CDR1 is SNHLY and CDR2 FYNNEI. The germline V and J ends were trimmed by 2 bases and 4 bases, with 14 bases remaining between them. This CDR3 is CASSEMGQGITEAFF. CDR3 nucleotides: TGTGCCAGCAGTGAAATGGGGCAGGGGATCACTGAAGCTTTCTTT.

The table lists this clonotype with many counts. The gene calls are TRBV7-9 and TRBJ2-7; D remains ambiguous. Between the trimmed V and J ends, which lost 5 bases and 7 bases, there was a span of 18 bases. Germline V gives CDR1 SEHNR, CDR2 FQNEAQ (reference sequence). The CDR3 loop spans 14 amino acids. The CDR3 loop is CASSTTVDRREQYF. The CDR3 bases are TGTGCCAGCAGCACGACTGTGGACCGGAGAGAGCAGTACTTC.

This clonotype was seen ten or more times. The V gene is TRBV2, the J gene TRBJ2-5; no firm D call. This CDR3 spans 14 amino acids. The germline V gene has CDR1 SNHLY and CDR2 FYNNEI. V was cut by 1 base and J by 1 base, with 7 bases left in between. In nucleotides, the CDR3 is TGTGCCAGCAGTGAAGGTAGCACCCAAGAGACCCAGTACTTC. Encoded protein: CASSEGSTQETQYF.

Many counts were recorded for this clonotype. This chain uses TRBV20-1 with TRBJ1-1, with D unresolved. Germline V gives CDR1 DFQATT, CDR2 SNEGSKA (reference sequence). This CDR3 has 12 amino acids. Trimming cost V 0 bases and J 8 bases, with 10 bases left between them. CDR3 protein: CSARESSEEAFF. In DNA form, the CDR3 reads TGCAGTGCTAGAGAGTCCTCAGAGGAAGCTTTCTTT.

This clonotype was counted ten times or more. The chain has TRBV12-3 or TRBV12-4 and TRBJ2-5; TRBD1 matches 9 bases. Germline trimming cut 5 bases from V and 5 bases from J; bases unmatched to any gene: 9. The CDR3 is made up of 15 amino acids. CDR3 nucleotide sequence: TGTGCCAGCAGTCCCGGGACAGGGCGGACGGAGACCCAGTACTTC. Its protein is CASSPGTGRTETQYF.

This clonotype appeared many times. The CDR3 region has the DNA TGTGCCAGCAACGAGAGCAATCAGCCCCAGCATTTT. It translates to CASNESNQPQHF. V and J are TRBV6-2 or TRBV6-3 and TRBJ1-5; D remains unclear. Trimming took off 7 bases at V and 1 base at J, with 5 bases between the two ends. Germline-derived CDR1 and CDR2 are MNHEY and SVGEGT. The CDR3 runs to 12 residues.

This sequence joins TRBV20-1 and TRBJ2-1, with 10 nucleotides matching TRBD2. The CDR3 spans 14 residues. V was pared by 1 base and J by 8 bases, with 5 bases of the junction left unmatched. Germline-derived CDR1 and CDR2 are DFQATT and SNEGSKA (reference sequence). The CDR3 spells CSARVAGGRHEQFF. The CDR3 DNA is TGCAGTGCTAGAGTAGCGGGGGGACGTCATGAGCAGTTCTTC.

Many counts were recorded for this clonotype. This CDR3 reads CSASSGREPQHF. CDR3 nucleotides: TGCAGTGCTAGTTCCGGGAGGGAGCCCCAGCATTTT. The rearrangement uses TRBV20-1 and TRBJ1-5; D is ambiguous. The CDR3 runs to 12 residues. The V gene lost 3 bases and the J gene lost 8 bases, with 11 bases spanning the gap. CDR1 is DFQATT and CDR2 is SNEGSKA in the germline V gene (reference sequence).

This clonotype was observed many times. The chain recombines TRBV19 with TRBJ1-4; D possibly corresponds to TRBD1 (6 bases). The CDR3 consists of 15 residues. Germline V gives CDR1 LNHDA, CDR2 SQIVND (reference sequence). V lost 7 bases and J lost 0, with 12 bases in between. The CDR3 reads CASNPGTTTNEKLFF. The CDR3 nucleotides are TGTGCCAGTAACCCTGGGACAACAACTAATGAAAAACTGTTTTTT. The variable domain in full, with the rest retrieved from reference TRBV19 and TRBJ1-4, is DGGITQSPKYLFRKEGQNVTLSCEQNLNHDAMYWYRQDPGQGLRLIYYSQIVNDFQKGDIAEGYSVSREKKESFPLTVTSAQKNPTAFYLCASNPGTTTNEKLFFGSGTQLSVL.

Comment on this clonotype: The junction departs from the called germline gene at one end, perhaps through a read error. The V and J genes are TRBV27 and TRBJ2-1, with 7 bases fitting TRBD1. CDR1 and CDR2 (germline): MNHEY, SMNVEV (reference sequence). The CDR3 consists of 16 residues. In nucleotides, the CDR3 is TGTGCCAGCAGACCCCCCAGGGGGAGCTCCTATAATGAGCAGTTCTTC. Amino acids: CASRPPRGSSYNEQFF.

Turning to this clonotype: A clone one base away is much larger, so this may be a read error. The rearrangement links TRBV3-1 to TRBJ2-1; no clear D gene. CDR1 is LGHDT and CDR2 is YNNKEL in the germline V gene (reference sequence). This CDR3 has 14 residues. The CDR3 region has the DNA TGTGCCAGCAGCCATTGGCAGACCTACAATGAGCGGTTCTTC. The encoded protein is CASSHWQTYNERFF.

This clonotype showed up many times. The V call is TRBV7-2, the J call TRBJ1-2; no clear D. CDR1 and CDR2 from the germline V gene are SGHTA and FQGNSA. The CDR3 spans 15 residues. V was trimmed by 2 bases and J by 3 bases, leaving 13 bases between them. The CDR3 sequence is CASSLRPSNHYGYTF. CDR3 in DNA: TGTGCCAGCAGCTTACGGCCAAGCAACCACTATGGCTACACCTTC.

To note about this clonotype: At one end, the junction sequence differs from germline, possibly due to a read error. This chain connects TRBV20-1 to TRBJ2-3, with TRBD1 matching over 8 bases. CDR3 length: 18 amino acids. Germline V gene data show CDR1 as DFQATT and CDR2 as SNEGSKA (reference sequence). CDR3: CSARVLTTTGANTDTQYF. The CDR3 nucleotides are TGCAGTGCTAGAGTCCTGACCACGACAGGGGCGAACACAGATACACAGTATTTT.

This clonotype was seen at least ten times. This chain joins TRBV19 and TRBJ1-6; unclear D gene. This CDR3 contains 15 residues. Germline CDR1 and CDR2: LNHDA and SQIVND (reference sequence). V lost 5 bases to trimming and J lost 6 bases, with 14 bases between them. The CDR3 reads CASSQMAAGNSPLHF. The CDR3 DNA follows: TGTGCCAGTAGTCAGATGGCGGCCGGTAATTCACCCCTCCACTTT.

The table lists this clonotype with many counts. The chain joins TRBV12-3 or TRBV12-4 to TRBJ1-1; D unclear. CDR3 length: 11 residues. V lost 5 bases to trimming and J lost 5 bases, with 6 bases between them. The chain's CDR3 is CASSLGTEAFF. The CDR3 nucleotides read TGTGCCAGCAGTCTCGGAACTGAAGCTTTCTTT.

The rearrangement joins TRBV7-2 to TRBJ1-1, with TRBD1 matching 10 bases. Trimming at V came to 5 bases and at J to 0 bases, leaving 6 bases not matched to a gene. The germline gives CDR1 SGHTA, CDR2 FQGNSA. The CDR3 spans 16 residues. The CDR3 loop is CASSRRQGALNTEAFF. DNA of the CDR3: TGTGCCAGCAGCCGCCGACAGGGGGCCTTGAACACTGAAGCTTTCTTT. Together with reference TRBV7-2 and TRBJ1-1, the CDR3 gives the full variable domain: GAGVSQSPSNKVTEKGKDVELRCDPISGHTALYWYRQSLGQGLEFLIYFQGNSAPDKSGLPSDRFSAERTGGSVSTLTIQRTQQEDSAVYLCASSRRQGALNTEAFFGQGTRLTVV.

The chain is built from TRBV7-9 and TRBJ2-3; D might be TRBD2 (6 bases). V was pared by 1 base and J by 1 base, with 9 bases between. CDR1 and CDR2 from the germline V gene are SEHNR and FQNEAQ (reference sequence). The CDR3 spans 15 residues. CDR3 in amino acids: CASSLVEGGTDTQYF. Here the CDR3 DNA reads TGTGCCAGCAGCTTAGTGGAGGGAGGCACAGATACGCAGTATTTT.

This clonotype was recorded at least ten times. The chain recombines TRBV7-9 with TRBJ1-5; 7 bases are a match to TRBD1. The junction had 6 bases not matched to a gene; V was cut back by 5 bases and J by 2 bases. Per the germline V gene, CDR1 is SEHNR and CDR2 is FQNEAQ (reference sequence). The CDR3 has 15 residues. CDR3 DNA sequence: TGTGCCAGCAGCCCACCGGGACAGCGCAATCAGCCCCAGCATTTT. It translates to CASSPPGQRNQPQHF.

This clonotype was observed at least ten times. The chain couples TRBV15 to TRBJ1-2; D is unresolved. This CDR3 has 14 amino acids. The V gene lost 0 bases and the J gene lost 2 bases, with 7 bases spanning the gap. Germline V gives CDR1 LNHNV, CDR2 YYDKDF (reference sequence). CDR3 bases: TGTGCCACCAGCAGAGAGCCTGCCAACTATGGCTACACCTTC. This translates into CATSREPANYGYTF.

This clonotype was counted at least ten times. V gene TRBV6-5 combines with J gene TRBJ1-3; D possibly corresponds to TRBD1 (5 bases). The germline V gene has CDR1 MNHEY and CDR2 SVGAGI. The V gene lost 0 bases and the J gene lost 0 bases, with 15 bases spanning the gap. This CDR3 contains 18 residues. CDR3 sequence: CASSYSKTRQSSGNTIYF. The CDR3 DNA follows: TGTGCCAGCAGTTACTCGAAAACCCGACAGAGCTCTGGAAACACCATATATTTT.

The chain is built from TRBV11-2 and TRBJ1-2; TRBD1 aligns across 8 bases. Unmatched junction bases numbered 6, after V lost 4 bases and J lost 8 bases. CDR1 is SGHAT, CDR2 FQNNGV, per germline. The CDR3 length is 13 residues. CDR3 region: CASSSNRGIGYTF. The CDR3 coding sequence is TGTGCCAGCAGCTCAAACAGGGGGATCGGCTACACCTTC.

This clonotype was seen at least ten times. The chain has TRBV29-1 and TRBJ2-3; 7 bases agree with TRBD1. There are 12 residues in the CDR3. CDR1 is SQVTM and CDR2 is ANQGSEA in the germline V gene. The ends lost 6 bases at V and 3 bases at J; junction bases unmatched: 3. The CDR3 DNA is TGCAGCGTCCGACAGGGAACAGATACGCAGTATTTT. This gives the protein CSVRQGTDTQYF.

With respect to this clonotype: A much larger clonotype is one base distant, so this may be a read error. The J gene is TRBJ2-1, the V gene TRBV7-2; 8 bases fit TRBD2. V trimming: 0 bases; J trimming: 11 bases; junction bases outside the gene matches: 6. Germline V gene data show CDR1 as SGHTA and CDR2 as FQGNSA. The CDR3 totals 14 residues. CDR3 coding DNA: TGTGCCAGCAGCTTAGCGCTAAGGACTAGCAAGCAGTTCTTC. It encodes CASSLALRTSKQFF. Complete variable domain (other parts from reference TRBV7-2 and TRBJ2-1): GAGVSQSPSNKVTEKGKDVELRCDPISGHTALYWYRQSLGQGLEFLIYFQGNSAPDKSGLPSDRFSAERTGGSVSTLTIQRTQQEDSAVYLCASSLALRTSKQFFGPGTRLTVL.

For this clonotype: A much larger clone lies a single base off, so this may be a read error. This sequence joins TRBV3-1 and TRBJ2-5; D may be TRBD1 (5 bases). CDR3 length: 15 amino acids. Germline CDR1 and CDR2: LGHDT and YNNKEL (reference sequence). Trimming removed 5 bases from V and 3 bases from J, with 16 bases in between. Here the CDR3 DNA reads TGTGCCAGCAGCTCACGGAAAGACAGTAAAGAGACCCAGTACTTC. As protein: CASSSRKDSKETQYF.

This clonotype was detected many times. The V call is TRBV19, the J call TRBJ1-4, with 7 nucleotides matching TRBD1. The CDR3 is made up of 13 amino acids. Germline V gene data show CDR1 as LNHDA and CDR2 as SQIVND (reference sequence). Trimming removed 6 bases from V and 4 bases from J; junction bases left unmatched: 2. Written as DNA, the CDR3 is TGTGCCAGTAGAGGGGGCGGTAATGAAAAACTGTTTTTT. Encoded protein: CASRGGGNEKLFF.

There are many counts of this clonotype. This chain connects TRBV29-1 to TRBJ1-1, with no clear D. The CDR3 length is 15 residues. From germline, CDR1 is SQVTM and CDR2 ANQGSEA. V lost 5 bases and J 3 bases, leaving 19 bases between the germline ends. The CDR3 protein is CSVLFQPPEDTEAFF. CDR3 sequence (DNA): TGCAGCGTTTTATTCCAACCTCCTGAAGACACTGAAGCTTTCTTT.

The table lists this clonotype with a few counts. J is TRBJ2-7 and V is TRBV18, with TRBD2 matching 13 bases. Germline V lookup: CDR1 KGHSH, CDR2 LQKENI. The trim removed 6 bases at V and 2 bases at J, leaving 4 bases unmatched. CDR3 length: 15 amino acids. For the CDR3, the DNA is TGTGCCAGCTCGACGACTAGCGGGAGGACCTACGAGCAGTACTTC. Translated: CASSTTSGRTYEQYF.

Concerning this clonotype: Compared with germline, one end of the junction differs, possibly owing to a read error. V is TRBV4-1 and J is TRBJ2-7; D call uncertain. In germline, CDR1 is MGHRA, CDR2 YSYEKL. The CDR3 sequence is 13 residues long. CDR3 DNA sequence: TGTGGCAGCAGCCAAGGCCTAACCTACGAGCAGTACTTC. Its translation is CGSSQGLTYEQYF.

The chain recombines TRBV12-3 or TRBV12-4 with TRBJ1-2; 7 bases fit TRBD1. V lost 0 bases to trimming and J lost 7 bases; unmatched junction nucleotides: 14. The CDR3 has 17 amino acids. The DNA of the CDR3 is TGTGCCAGCAGTTTAGCAACGTCGACAGGGACGAGGGGTGGCTACACCTTC. This sequence encodes CASSLATSTGTRGGYTF.